One sample yielded the 21 T cell receptor beta chains listed below, sequenced in a study of T cell responses to AZD1222 COVID-19 vaccine. Method: immunoSEQ multiplex PCR; TCRdb's copy keeps in-frame clones and lacks some. Seen here are approximately 84,000 clones, roughly nine tenths observed once, and the top ten hold about 2.4%. Sequencing was performed on peripheral blood, taken 28 days after the second AZD1222 dose. These receptors all come from an adult who received the AZD1222 COVID-19 vaccine.

The V and J genes are TRBV19 and TRBJ1-2, with D unresolved. CDR1 and CDR2 from the germline V gene are LNHDA and SQIVND (reference sequence). The CDR3 runs 16 residues. The germline V and J ends were trimmed by 1 base and 6 bases, with 18 bases remaining between them. CDR3 loop: CASSIVGYGLTNGYTF. The CDR3 nucleotides read TGTGCCAGTAGTATAGTCGGATATGGCTTGACTAATGGCTACACCTTC. Combining the CDR3 with reference TRBV19 and TRBJ1-2 gives the whole variable domain DGGITQSPKYLFRKEGQNVTLSCEQNLNHDAMYWYRQDPGQGLRLIYYSQIVNDFQKGDIAEGYSVSREKKESFPLTVTSAQKNPTAFYLCASSIVGYGLTNGYTFGSGTRLTVV.

The gene calls are TRBV9 and TRBJ2-1, with 10 bases fitting TRBD2. CDR1 and CDR2 from the germline V gene are SGDLS and YYNGEE. This CDR3 has 13 residues. V trimming: 6 bases; J trimming: 6 bases; junction bases outside the gene matches: 3. In nucleotides, the CDR3 is TGTGCCAGCAAGCGGGAGGGCCTCAATGAGCAGTTCTTC. Translating gives CASKREGLNEQFF.

The chain has TRBV19 and TRBJ1-2; no reliable D call. The CDR3 spans 15 residues. Trimming took 3 bases from V and 2 from J, leaving 13 bases between them. Germline CDR1 LNHDA, CDR2 SQIVND (reference sequence). The CDR3 region has the DNA TGTGCCAGTAGTATCCGCCCGGAGGGCAACTATGGCTACACCTTC. This codes for CASSIRPEGNYGYTF.

This clone was observed a few times. This chain uses TRBV19 with TRBJ2-5; weak D call: TRBD1 (6 bases). Per germline, CDR1 LNHDA and CDR2 SQIVND (reference sequence). This CDR3 contains 14 residues. The ends were cut back, 2 bases at V and 5 bases at J, with 12 bases in the middle. Here the CDR3 DNA reads TGTGCCAGTAGTATACAGGGGTTTCAGGAGACCCAGTACTTC. Translation gives CASSIQGFQETQYF.

The V call is TRBV6-1, the J call TRBJ1-5; TRBD1 matches at 9 bases. V was pared by 1 base and J by 2 bases, with 0 bases of the junction left unmatched. From germline, CDR1 is MNHNS and CDR2 SASEGT. The CDR3 runs 15 residues. CDR3 DNA: TGTGCCAGCAGTGAAGGACAGGGGGGCAATCAGCCCCAGCATTTT. Protein: CASSEGQGGNQPQHF.

The rearrangement uses TRBV15 and TRBJ1-2; D perhaps matches TRBD1 (5 bases). Germline lookup yields CDR1 LNHNV and CDR2 YYDKDF (reference sequence). This CDR3 is built from 17 residues. Between the trimmed V and J ends, which lost 3 bases and 2 bases, there was a span of 19 bases. This CDR3 reads CATSSLDEGRKNYGYTF. The CDR3 DNA sequence: TGTGCCACCAGCAGCCTAGACGAGGGGCGGAAGAACTATGGCTACACCTTC.

The chain links TRBV27 to TRBJ2-3; D unclear. V was clipped by 6 bases and J by 3 bases, with 13 bases between them. This CDR3 comprises 14 residues. Germline V CDR1 and CDR2: MNHEY, SMNVEV (reference sequence). In DNA form, the CDR3 reads TGTGCCAGCAGGGCATGGGCTAGGACAGATACGCAGTATTTT. Translated: CASRAWARTDTQYF.

The chain links TRBV20-1 to TRBJ1-4, with TRBD1 identical over 7 bases. V shed 3 bases and J 2 bases; nucleotides not matched to a gene: 9. Germline assignment: CDR1 DFQATT and CDR2 SNEGSKA (reference sequence). The CDR3 covers 16 residues. The CDR3 loop is CSASWLRGSTNEKLFF. The CDR3 bases are TGCAGTGCTAGTTGGCTCAGGGGGTCTACTAATGAAAAACTGTTTTTT.

The chain uses TRBV13 and TRBJ2-3, with D possibly TRBD2 on 6 matching bases. Germline V CDR1 and CDR2: PRHDT, FYEKMQ (reference sequence). V was trimmed by 6 bases and J by 6 bases, leaving 25 bases between them. There are 17 residues in the CDR3. The CDR3 is CASSLTLGNQAGDTQYF. The CDR3 nucleotides are TGTGCCAGCAGTTTGACCTTAGGGAACCAGGCGGGGGATACGCAGTATTTT.

The rearrangement uses TRBV6-4 and TRBJ2-3, with 14 bases identical to TRBD2. Germline CDR1 reads MRHNA; CDR2 reads SNTAGT. The CDR3 has 15 residues. V was clipped by 6 bases and J by 6 bases; unmatched bases: 5. The CDR3 DNA reads TGTGCCAGCAGGCGGACTAGCGGGGGGTCCGATACGCAGTATTTT. As protein: CASRRTSGGSDTQYF.

This chain joins TRBV30 and TRBJ1-2, with D unresolved. The V gene's germline CDR1 is GTSNPN and CDR2 SVGIG (reference sequence). V was trimmed by 4 bases and J by 1 base, leaving 10 bases between them. The CDR3 contains 13 residues. CDR3 loop: CAWTVGHNYGYTF. CDR3 in DNA: TGTGCCTGGACAGTAGGCCATAACTATGGCTACACCTTC.

The chain uses TRBV2 and TRBJ2-7, with a possible D match to TRBD2 (6 bases). Germline loops: CDR1 SNHLY, CDR2 FYNNEI. The germline V and J ends were trimmed by 3 bases and 2 bases, with 17 bases remaining between them. CDR3 length: 16 amino acids. Written as DNA, the CDR3 is TGTGCCAGCAGTGATGCGATCGGGAGTTCCGCCTACGAGCAGTACTTC. It yields the protein CASSDAIGSSAYEQYF.

This clone was observed a single time. V and J are TRBV18 and TRBJ1-5, with 11 bases identical to TRBD1. V lost 3 bases, J lost 0 bases, and 1 base stayed unmatched. The CDR3 is 16 residues long. Germline assignment: CDR1 KGHSH and CDR2 LQKENI. CDR3 amino acids: CASSPGQGASNQPQHF. The CDR3 DNA reads TGTGCCAGCTCACCCGGACAGGGGGCTAGCAATCAGCCCCAGCATTTT.

The chain uses TRBV19 and TRBJ2-7, with no clear D. The ends were cut back, 6 bases at V and 3 bases at J, with 18 bases in the middle. CDR1 and CDR2 from the germline V gene are LNHDA and SQIVND (reference sequence). The CDR3 is 15 amino acids. The CDR3 sequence is CASRIDSPFVYEQYF. In DNA, the CDR3 is TGTGCCAGTAGGATTGATTCTCCATTCGTCTACGAGCAGTACTTC. The complete variable domain, with remaining parts taken from reference TRBV19 and TRBJ2-7, reads DGGITQSPKYLFRKEGQNVTLSCEQNLNHDAMYWYRQDPGQGLRLIYYSQIVNDFQKGDIAEGYSVSREKKESFPLTVTSAQKNPTAFYLCASRIDSPFVYEQYFGPGTRLTVT.

The chain joins TRBV4-2 to TRBJ2-7; possibly TRBD1 for D (6 bases). Germline V lookup: CDR1 LGHNA, CDR2 YNFKEQ. This CDR3 comprises 14 residues. Trimming left V 0 bases short and J 4 bases short, with 10 bases between. The CDR3 DNA is TGTGCCAGCAGCCAAGAACAGGGAGTTTACGAGCAGTACTTC. It is translated as CASSQEQGVYEQYF.

The chain is built from TRBV2 and TRBJ1-1; the D is unclear. Germline V lookup: CDR1 SNHLY, CDR2 FYNNEI. Trimming removed 6 bases from V and 1 base from J, with 12 bases in between. CDR3 size: 14 residues. The CDR3 DNA follows: TGTGCCAGCAGAGACAATGGGTGGAACACTGAAGCTTTCTTT. Translation: CASRDNGWNTEAFF.

The chain has TRBV27 and TRBJ1-6; D gene uncertain. The V gene lost 2 bases and the J gene lost 0 bases, with 2 bases spanning the gap. Germline CDR1 is MNHEY and CDR2 is SMNVEV (reference sequence). The CDR3 loop spans 14 amino acids. The CDR3 sequence is CASSLVSYNSPLHF. The CDR3, as DNA: TGTGCCAGCAGTTTAGTCTCCTATAATTCACCCCTCCACTTT.

This clone is a singleton in its sample. The chain couples TRBV6-5 to TRBJ2-7, with D perhaps TRBD2 (5 bases). Germline V lookup: CDR1 MNHEY, CDR2 SVGAGI. The germline V and J ends were trimmed by 2 bases and 2 bases, with 10 bases remaining between them. CDR3 length equals 14 residues. CDR3 DNA sequence: TGTGCCAGCAGTTACATGGAGGAGGCCTACGAGCAGTACTTC. Encoded protein: CASSYMEEAYEQYF.

V usage is TRBV30 and J usage is TRBJ1-3; 9 bases agree with TRBD1. This CDR3 is built from 14 residues. Germline V gene sequence: CDR1 GTSNPN, CDR2 SVGIG (reference sequence). V shed 4 bases, J shed 4 bases, and the junction held 5 bases outside the gene matches. As DNA, the CDR3 is TGTGCCTGGACCAGGACAGGGGCGGGAAACACCATATATTTT. This codes for CAWTRTGAGNTIYF.

This chain uses TRBV7-9 with TRBJ1-3; 11 bases agree with TRBD1. V trimming: 5 bases; J trimming: 4 bases; junction bases outside the gene matches: 7. The CDR3 runs 16 residues. Germline V gene sequence: CDR1 SEHNR, CDR2 FQNEAQ (reference sequence). The CDR3 DNA follows: TGTGCCAGCAGCACGGGACAGGGGGATTCCGGAAACACCATATATTTT. Translating gives CASSTGQGDSGNTIYF. Together with reference TRBV7-9 and TRBJ1-3, the CDR3 gives the full variable domain: DTGVSQNPRHKITKRGQNVTFRCDPISEHNRLYWYRQTLGQGPEFLTYFQNEAQLEKSRLLSDRFSAERPKGSFSTLEIQRTEQGDSAMYLCASSTGQGDSGNTIYFGEGSWLTVV.

V is TRBV13 and J is TRBJ2-5; D may be TRBD1 or TRBD2 (5 bases each). The germline V and J ends were trimmed by 3 bases and 4 bases, with 9 bases remaining between them. There are 13 residues in the CDR3. Germline V gene lookup returns CDR1 PRHDT and CDR2 FYEKMQ (reference sequence). The CDR3 DNA reads TGTGCCAGCAGCTTCGGGACCATAGAGACCCAGTACTTC. Translation gives CASSFGTIETQYF.